This T cell receptor beta chain was observed in a study of cytomegalovirus exposure and HLA in healthy donors. The PCR made use of 60 Vbeta and 13 Jbeta primers. The data were produced by immunoSEQ multiplex PCR, yet TCRdb's version contains in-frame clones alone and is incomplete. The table has about 150,000 clones, about 80% seen once. Germline V gene lookup returns CDR1 MDHEN and CDR2 SYDVKM. V gave up 4 bases and J gave up 7 bases; unmatched junction bases: 0. The CDR3 is 11 residues long. This receptor was identified in a woman between 40 and 55 years old in good health and CMV-seronegative. Sequences were obtained from PBMCs. The genes are TRBV28 and TRBJ1-2, with 7 bases aligning to TRBD1. CDR3 bases: TGTGCCAGCAGTTCAGGGGGTGGCTACACCTTC. It yields the protein CASSSGGGYTF.